Each of the 4 T cell receptor beta chains below was sequenced from the same sample in a study of shared T cell receptors in the human thymus. Data came from immunoSEQ multiplex PCR; TCRdb stores just in-frame clones and leaves some out. Of some 700,000 clones listed, over 75% are singletons. Separately, the same data were catalogued under a study of human thymus T cells.

Sequences were obtained from thymocytes. The origin of the receptors is a boy less than two years old with a congenital heart defect.

The chain links TRBV30 to TRBJ2-3; 7 positions agree with TRBD2. V gave up 4 bases and J gave up 3 bases; unmatched junction bases: 10. Germline loops: CDR1 GTSNPN, CDR2 SVGIG (reference sequence). CDR3 length: 15 amino acids. CDR3 sequence reads: CAWTTSGNTTDTQYF. DNA of the CDR3: TGTGCCTGGACCACCAGCGGGAATACAACAGATACGCAGTATTTT.

This clone came up a few times. The genes are TRBV4-2 and TRBJ2-7, with TRBD2 matching over 14 bases. This CDR3 region has 18 residues. Per the germline V gene, CDR1 is LGHNA and CDR2 is YNFKEQ. V gave up 3 bases and J gave up 4 bases; unmatched junction bases: 11. For the CDR3, the DNA is TGTGCCAGCAGCCATTCCCGGGGACTAGCGGGAGACCCTTACGAGCAGTACTTC. Translation gives CASSHSRGLAGDPYEQYF.

The rearrangement joins TRBV4-3 to TRBJ2-2; TRBD1 might be the D (5 bases). V was trimmed by 0 bases and J by 6 bases, leaving 14 bases between them. This CDR3 comprises 16 residues. Germline CDR1 reads LGHNA; CDR2 reads YSLEER. CDR3 sequence (DNA): TGCGCCAGCAGCCAAGAGGCCCCAGGGCAGGCCGGGGAGCTGTTTTTT. Protein: CASSQEAPGQAGELFF.

The chain joins TRBV27 to TRBJ2-6; D is possibly TRBD1 (6 bases). V gave up 8 bases and J gave up 4 bases, with 15 bases separating them. The CDR3 covers 15 residues. Per the germline V gene, CDR1 is MNHEY and CDR2 is SMNVEV (reference sequence). CDR3 residues: CASRLQGSGANVLTF. CDR3 coding DNA: TGTGCCAGCCGTCTGCAGGGGAGCGGGGCCAACGTCCTGACTTTC.